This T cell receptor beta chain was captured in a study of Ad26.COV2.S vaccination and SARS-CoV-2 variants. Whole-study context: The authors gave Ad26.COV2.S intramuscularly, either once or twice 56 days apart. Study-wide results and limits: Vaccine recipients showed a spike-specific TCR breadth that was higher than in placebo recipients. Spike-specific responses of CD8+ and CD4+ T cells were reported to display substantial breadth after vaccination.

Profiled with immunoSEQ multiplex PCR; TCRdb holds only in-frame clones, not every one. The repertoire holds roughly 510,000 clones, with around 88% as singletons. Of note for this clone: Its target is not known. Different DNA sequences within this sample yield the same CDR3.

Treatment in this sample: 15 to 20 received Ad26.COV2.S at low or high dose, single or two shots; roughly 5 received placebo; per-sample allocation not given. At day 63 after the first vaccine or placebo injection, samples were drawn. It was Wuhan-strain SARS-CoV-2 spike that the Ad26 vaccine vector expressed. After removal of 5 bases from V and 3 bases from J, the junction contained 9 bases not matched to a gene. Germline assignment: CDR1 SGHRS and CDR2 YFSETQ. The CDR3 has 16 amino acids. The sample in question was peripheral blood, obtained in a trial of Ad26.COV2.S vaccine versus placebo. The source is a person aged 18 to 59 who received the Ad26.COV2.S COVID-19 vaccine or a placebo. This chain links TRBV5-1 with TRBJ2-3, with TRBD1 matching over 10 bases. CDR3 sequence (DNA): TGCGCCAGCAGTCCCGGGACAGGGGCAGGGACAGATACGCAGTATTTT. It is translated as CASSPGTGAGTDTQYF.